The 5 T cell receptor beta chains below all came from one sample that was sequenced in a study of identical twins. Each CDR3 protein is one row after TCRdb ran MiXCR on the 5' RACE reads. The table shows about 220,000 distinct CDR3 sequences, with under 10% occurring only once. The same data also contributed to another study, on yellow fever vaccine responses in identical twins.

The specimen was memory (CD45RO+) T cells sorted from blood. The receptor set was obtained from a woman under 30 in good health.

There are a few counts of this clonotype. The V call is TRBV20-1, the J call TRBJ2-2; tentatively, D is TRBD1 (6 bases). The V end lost 5 bases, the J end lost 0 bases, and 10 bases lay between the germline ends. The CDR3 extends over 14 amino acids. Germline V gives CDR1 DFQATT, CDR2 SNEGSKA (reference sequence). CDR3 sequence reads: CSAWDTANTGELFF. The DNA of the CDR3 is TGCAGTGCTTGGGACACCGCGAACACCGGGGAGCTGTTTTTT.

In its sample, this clonotype was seen many times. This sequence joins TRBV3-1 and TRBJ2-5; D tentatively fits TRBD1 or TRBD2 (5 bases each). With 4 bases removed from V and 1 base from J, the gap between germline ends came to 13 bases. The CDR3 totals 15 residues. From germline, CDR1 is LGHDT and CDR2 YNNKEL (reference sequence). The CDR3 region is CASSRTGRIQETQYF. In DNA, the CDR3 is TGTGCCAGCAGCCGTACGGGACGGATCCAAGAGACCCAGTACTTC.

V gene TRBV11-3 combines with J gene TRBJ2-7; 11 bases align to TRBD2. Losses at the gene ends were 3 bases for V and 5 bases for J; bases not matched to a gene: 3. Germline-derived CDR1 and CDR2 are SGHNT and YENEEA. CDR3 length equals 14 residues. The chain's CDR3 is CASSFSGGDNEQYF. The CDR3 nucleotides read TGTGCCAGCAGCTTTAGCGGGGGGGACAACGAGCAGTACTTC.

This clonotype was counted a few times. The chain uses TRBV6-5 and TRBJ1-2; D perhaps matches TRBD1 (6 bases). V lost 2 bases, J lost 1 base, and 11 bases lay in between. Germline V gene data show CDR1 as MNHEY and CDR2 as SVGAGI. The CDR3 loop spans 15 amino acids. The CDR3 protein is CASSYRGALNYGYTF. In nucleotides, the CDR3 is TGTGCCAGCAGTTACCGGGGGGCGCTTAACTATGGCTACACCTTC.

In its sample, this clonotype was seen a few times. The rearrangement joins TRBV28 to TRBJ2-2; D is perhaps TRBD1 (5 bases). CDR1 and CDR2 (germline): MDHEN, SYDVKM. V was clipped by 3 bases and J by 6 bases, with 5 bases between them. This CDR3 contains 12 residues. CDR3 sequence (DNA): TGTGCCAGCAGTTTCAGGGCCGGGGAGCTGTTTTTT. Translated: CASSFRAGELFF.